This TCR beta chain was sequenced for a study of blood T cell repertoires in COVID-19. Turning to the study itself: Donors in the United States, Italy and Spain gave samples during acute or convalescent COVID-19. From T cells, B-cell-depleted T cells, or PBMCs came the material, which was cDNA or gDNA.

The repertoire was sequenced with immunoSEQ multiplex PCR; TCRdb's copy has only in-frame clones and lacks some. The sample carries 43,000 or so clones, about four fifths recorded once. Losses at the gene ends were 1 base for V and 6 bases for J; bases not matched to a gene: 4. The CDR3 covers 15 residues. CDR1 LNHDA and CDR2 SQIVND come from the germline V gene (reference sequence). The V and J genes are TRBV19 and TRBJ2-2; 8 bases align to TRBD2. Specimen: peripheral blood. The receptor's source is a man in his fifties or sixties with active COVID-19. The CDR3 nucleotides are TGTGCCAGTAGTATAGGCGACGGGGGGGCCGGGGAGCTGTTTTTT. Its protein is CASSIGDGGAGELFF.